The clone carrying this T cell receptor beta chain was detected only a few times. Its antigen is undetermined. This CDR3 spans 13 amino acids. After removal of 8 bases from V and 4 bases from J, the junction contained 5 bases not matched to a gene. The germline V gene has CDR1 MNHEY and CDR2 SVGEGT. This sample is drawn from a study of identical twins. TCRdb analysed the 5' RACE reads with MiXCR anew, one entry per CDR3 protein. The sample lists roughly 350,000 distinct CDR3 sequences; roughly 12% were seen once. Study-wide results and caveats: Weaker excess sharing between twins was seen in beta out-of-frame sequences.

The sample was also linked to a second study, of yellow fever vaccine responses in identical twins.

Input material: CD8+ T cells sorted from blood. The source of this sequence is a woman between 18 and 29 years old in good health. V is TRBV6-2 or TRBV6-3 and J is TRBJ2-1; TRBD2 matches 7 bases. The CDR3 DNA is TGTGCCAGCGGTACTAGCGAGTACAATGAGCAGTTCTTC. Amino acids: CASGTSEYNEQFF.